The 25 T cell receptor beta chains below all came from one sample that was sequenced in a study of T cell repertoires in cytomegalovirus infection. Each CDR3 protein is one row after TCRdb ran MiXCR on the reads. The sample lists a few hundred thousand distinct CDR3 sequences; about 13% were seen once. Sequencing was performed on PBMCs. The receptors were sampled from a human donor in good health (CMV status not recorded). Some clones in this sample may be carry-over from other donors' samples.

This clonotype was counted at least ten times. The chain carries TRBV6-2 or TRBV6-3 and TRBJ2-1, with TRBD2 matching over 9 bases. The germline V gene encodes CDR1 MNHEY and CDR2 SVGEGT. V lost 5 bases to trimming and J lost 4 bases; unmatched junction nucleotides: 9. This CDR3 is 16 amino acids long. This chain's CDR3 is CASSPLASGTYNEQFF. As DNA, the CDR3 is TGTGCCAGCAGTCCGTTGGCTAGCGGGACATACAATGAGCAGTTCTTC.

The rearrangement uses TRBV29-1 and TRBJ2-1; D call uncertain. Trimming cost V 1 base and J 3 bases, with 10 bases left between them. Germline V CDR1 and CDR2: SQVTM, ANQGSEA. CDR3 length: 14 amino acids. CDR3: CSVEGPVLYNEQFF. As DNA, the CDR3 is TGCAGCGTTGAAGGTCCTGTTCTCTACAATGAGCAGTTCTTC.

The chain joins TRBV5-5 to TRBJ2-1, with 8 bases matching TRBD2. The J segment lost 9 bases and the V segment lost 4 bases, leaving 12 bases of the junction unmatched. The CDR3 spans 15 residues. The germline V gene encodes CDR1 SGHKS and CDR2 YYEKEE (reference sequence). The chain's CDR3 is CASSHDKREKAEQFF. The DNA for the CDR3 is TGTGCCAGCAGCCACGATAAGCGGGAGAAAGCTGAGCAGTTCTTC.

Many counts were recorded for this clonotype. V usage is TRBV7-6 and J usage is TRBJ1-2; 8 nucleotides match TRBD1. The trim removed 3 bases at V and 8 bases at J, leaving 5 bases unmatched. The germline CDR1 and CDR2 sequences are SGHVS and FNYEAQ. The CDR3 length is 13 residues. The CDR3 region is CASSFRGLKGYTF. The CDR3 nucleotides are TGTGCCAGCAGCTTCAGGGGGCTAAAAGGCTACACCTTC. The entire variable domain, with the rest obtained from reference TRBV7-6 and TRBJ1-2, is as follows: GAGVSQSPRYKVTKRGQDVALRCDPISGHVSLYWYRQALGQGPEFLTYFNYEAQQDKSGLPNDRFSAERPEGSISTLTIQRTEQRDSAMYRCASSFRGLKGYTFGSGTRLTVV.

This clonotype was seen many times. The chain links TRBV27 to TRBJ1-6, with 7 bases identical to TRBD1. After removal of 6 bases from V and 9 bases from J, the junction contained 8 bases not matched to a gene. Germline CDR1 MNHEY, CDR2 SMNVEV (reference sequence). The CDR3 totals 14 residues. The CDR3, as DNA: TGTGCCAGCAGACCCGGGACAGAGGCTTCACCCCTCCACTTT. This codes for CASRPGTEASPLHF.

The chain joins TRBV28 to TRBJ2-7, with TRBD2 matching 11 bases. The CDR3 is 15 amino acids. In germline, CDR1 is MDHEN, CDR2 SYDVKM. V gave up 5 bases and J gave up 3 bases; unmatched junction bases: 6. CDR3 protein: CASSPPGTSGYEQYF. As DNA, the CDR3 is TGTGCCAGCAGTCCGCCCGGGACTAGCGGCTACGAGCAGTACTTC.

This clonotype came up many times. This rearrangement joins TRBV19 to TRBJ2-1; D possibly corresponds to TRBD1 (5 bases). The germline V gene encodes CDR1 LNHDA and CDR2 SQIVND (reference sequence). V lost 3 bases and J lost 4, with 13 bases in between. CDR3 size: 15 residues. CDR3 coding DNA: TGTGCCAGTAGTATCCCGAGAGCAGGGTACAATGAGCAGTTCTTC. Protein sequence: CASSIPRAGYNEQFF.

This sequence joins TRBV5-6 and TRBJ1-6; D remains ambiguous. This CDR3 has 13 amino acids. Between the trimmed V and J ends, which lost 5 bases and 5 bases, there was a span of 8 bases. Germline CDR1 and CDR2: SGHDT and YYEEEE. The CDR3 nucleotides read TGTGCCAGCAGGACACGAGATAATTCACCCCTCCACTTT. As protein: CASRTRDNSPLHF.

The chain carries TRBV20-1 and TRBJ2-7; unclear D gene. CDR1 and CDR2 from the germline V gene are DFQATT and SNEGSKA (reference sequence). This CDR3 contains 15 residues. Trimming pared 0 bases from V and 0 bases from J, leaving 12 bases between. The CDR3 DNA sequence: TGCAGTGCTAGAGATCTCGGTAAAGCCTCCTACGAGCAGTACTTC. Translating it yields CSARDLGKASYEQYF.

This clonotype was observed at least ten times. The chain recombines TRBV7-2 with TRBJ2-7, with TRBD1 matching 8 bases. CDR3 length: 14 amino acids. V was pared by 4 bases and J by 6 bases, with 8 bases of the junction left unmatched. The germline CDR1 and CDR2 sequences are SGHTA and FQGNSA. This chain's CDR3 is CASSSRQGNREQYF. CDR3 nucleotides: TGTGCCAGCAGCTCAAGACAGGGGAATCGCGAGCAGTACTTC.

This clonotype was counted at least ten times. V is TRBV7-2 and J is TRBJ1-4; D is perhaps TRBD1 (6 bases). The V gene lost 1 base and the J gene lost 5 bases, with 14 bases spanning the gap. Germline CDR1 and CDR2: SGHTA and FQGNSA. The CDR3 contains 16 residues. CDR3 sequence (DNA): TGTGCCAGCAGCTTAGGGGGGGCAGGGGTGAATGAAAAACTGTTTTTT. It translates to CASSLGGAGVNEKLFF.

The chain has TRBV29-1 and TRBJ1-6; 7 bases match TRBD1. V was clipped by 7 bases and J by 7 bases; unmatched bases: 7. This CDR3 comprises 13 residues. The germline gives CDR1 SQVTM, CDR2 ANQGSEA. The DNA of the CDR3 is TGCAGCGGGAGACGGGACAGAAATTCACCCCTCCACTTT. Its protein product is CSGRRDRNSPLHF.

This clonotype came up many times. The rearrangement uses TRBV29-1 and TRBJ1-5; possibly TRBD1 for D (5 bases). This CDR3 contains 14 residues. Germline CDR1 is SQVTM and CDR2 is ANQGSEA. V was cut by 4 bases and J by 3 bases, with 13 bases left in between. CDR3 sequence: CSVVSQGNNQPQHF. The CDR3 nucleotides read TGCAGCGTTGTTTCGCAGGGCAACAATCAGCCCCAGCATTTT. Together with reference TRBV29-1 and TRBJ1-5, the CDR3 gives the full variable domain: SAVISQKPSRDICQRGTSLTIQCQVDSQVTMMFWYRQQPGQSLTLIATANQGSEATYESGFVIDKFPISRPNLTFSTLTVSNMSPEDSSIYLCSVVSQGNNQPQHFGDGTRLSIL.

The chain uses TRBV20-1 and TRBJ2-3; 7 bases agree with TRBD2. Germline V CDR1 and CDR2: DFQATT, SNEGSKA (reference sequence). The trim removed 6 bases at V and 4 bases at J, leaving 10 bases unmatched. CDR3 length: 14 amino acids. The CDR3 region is CSAPSGKRSDTQYF. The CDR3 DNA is TGCAGTGCCCCAAGCGGGAAACGCTCAGATACGCAGTATTTT.

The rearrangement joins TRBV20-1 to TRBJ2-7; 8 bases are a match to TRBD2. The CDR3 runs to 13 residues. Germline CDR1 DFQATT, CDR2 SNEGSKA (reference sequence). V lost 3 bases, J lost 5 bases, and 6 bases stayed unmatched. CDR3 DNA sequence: TGCAGTGCTAGGTCCCTAGCGGGCCACGAGCAGTACTTC. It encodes CSARSLAGHEQYF.

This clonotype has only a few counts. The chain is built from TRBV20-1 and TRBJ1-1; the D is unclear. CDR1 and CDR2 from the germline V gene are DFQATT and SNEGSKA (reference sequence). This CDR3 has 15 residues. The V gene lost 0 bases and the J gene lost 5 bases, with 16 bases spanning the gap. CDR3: CSAREERVKTTEAFF. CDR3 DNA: TGCAGTGCTAGAGAAGAAAGGGTAAAGACTACTGAAGCTTTCTTT.

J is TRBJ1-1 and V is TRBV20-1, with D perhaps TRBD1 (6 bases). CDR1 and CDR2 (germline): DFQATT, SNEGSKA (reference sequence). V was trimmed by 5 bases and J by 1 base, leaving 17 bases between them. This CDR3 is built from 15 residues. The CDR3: CSAPTGRGANTEAFF. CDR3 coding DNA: TGCAGTGCTCCCACAGGGCGAGGGGCGAACACTGAAGCTTTCTTT.

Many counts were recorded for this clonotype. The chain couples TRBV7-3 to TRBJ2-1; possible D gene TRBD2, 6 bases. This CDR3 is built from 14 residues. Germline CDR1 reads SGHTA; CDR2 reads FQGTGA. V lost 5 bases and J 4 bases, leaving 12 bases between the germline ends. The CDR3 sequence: CASSGGIGYNEQFF. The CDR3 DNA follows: TGTGCCAGCAGCGGCGGGATCGGTTACAATGAGCAGTTCTTC.

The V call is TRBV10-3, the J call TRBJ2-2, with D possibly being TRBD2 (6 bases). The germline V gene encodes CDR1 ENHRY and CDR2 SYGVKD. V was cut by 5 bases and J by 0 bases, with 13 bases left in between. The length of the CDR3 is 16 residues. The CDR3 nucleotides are TGTGCCATCAGTAAGGACGGGGGTTCGAACACCGGGGAGCTGTTTTTT. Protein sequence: CAISKDGGSNTGELFF.

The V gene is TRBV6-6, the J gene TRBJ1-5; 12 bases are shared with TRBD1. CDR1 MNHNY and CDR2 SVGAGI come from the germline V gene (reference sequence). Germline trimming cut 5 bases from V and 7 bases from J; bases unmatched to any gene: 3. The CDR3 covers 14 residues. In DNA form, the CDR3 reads TGTGCCAGCAGTGGGGACAGGGGGCGACAGCCCCAGCATTTT. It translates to CASSGDRGRQPQHF.

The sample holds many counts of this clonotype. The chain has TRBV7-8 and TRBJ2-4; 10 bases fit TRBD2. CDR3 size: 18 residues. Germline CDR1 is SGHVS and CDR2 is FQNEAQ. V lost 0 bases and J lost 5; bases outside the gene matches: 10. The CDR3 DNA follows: TGTGCCAGCAGCTTAGCTGGGAGGGGGCTAGCGGGAGAAAACATTCAGTACTTC. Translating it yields CASSLAGRGLAGENIQYF.

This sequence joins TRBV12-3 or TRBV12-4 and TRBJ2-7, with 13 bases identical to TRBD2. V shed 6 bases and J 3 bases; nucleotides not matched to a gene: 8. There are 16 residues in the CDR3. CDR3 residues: CASSRTSGSSFYEQYF. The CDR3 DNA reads TGTGCCAGCAGCCGGACTAGCGGGAGTTCCTTCTACGAGCAGTACTTC.

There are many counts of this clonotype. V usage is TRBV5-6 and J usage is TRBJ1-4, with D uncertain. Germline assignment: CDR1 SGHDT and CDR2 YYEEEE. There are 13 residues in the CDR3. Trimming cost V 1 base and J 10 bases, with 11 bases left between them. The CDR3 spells CASSLNAVGKLFF. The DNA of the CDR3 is TGTGCCAGCAGCTTGAACGCCGTCGGAAAACTGTTTTTT. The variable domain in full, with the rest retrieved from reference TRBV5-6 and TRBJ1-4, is DAGVTQSPTHLIKTRGQQVTLRCSPKSGHDTVSWYQQALGQGPQFIFQYYEEEERQRGNFPDRFSGHQFPNYSSELNVNALLLGDSALYLCASSLNAVGKLFFGSGTQLSVL.

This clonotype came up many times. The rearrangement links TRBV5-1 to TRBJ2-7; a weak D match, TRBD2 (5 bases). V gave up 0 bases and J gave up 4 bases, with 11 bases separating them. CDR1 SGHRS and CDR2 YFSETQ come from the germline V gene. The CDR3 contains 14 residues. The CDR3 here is CASSLGRPGYEQYF. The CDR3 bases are TGCGCCAGCAGCTTGGGTCGACCGGGATACGAGCAGTACTTC.

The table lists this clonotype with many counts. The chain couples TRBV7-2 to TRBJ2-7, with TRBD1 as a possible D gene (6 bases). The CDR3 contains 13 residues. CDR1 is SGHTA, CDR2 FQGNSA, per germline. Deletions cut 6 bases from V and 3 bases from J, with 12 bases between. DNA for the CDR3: TGTGCCAGCAGTTTCACAGGGAGCTACGAGCAGTACTTC. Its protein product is CASSFTGSYEQYF.